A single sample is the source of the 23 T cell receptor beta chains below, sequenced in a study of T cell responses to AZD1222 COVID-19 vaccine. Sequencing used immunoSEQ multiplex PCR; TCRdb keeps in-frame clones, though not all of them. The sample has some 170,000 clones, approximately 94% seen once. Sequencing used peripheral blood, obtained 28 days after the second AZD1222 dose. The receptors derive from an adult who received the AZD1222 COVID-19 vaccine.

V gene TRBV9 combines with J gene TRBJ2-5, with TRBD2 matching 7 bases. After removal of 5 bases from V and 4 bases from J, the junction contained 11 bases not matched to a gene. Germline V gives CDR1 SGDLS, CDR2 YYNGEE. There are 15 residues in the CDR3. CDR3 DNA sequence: TGTGCCAGCAGTTCTAGAGCCAGGGAGGGAGAGACCCAGTACTTC. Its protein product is CASSSRAREGETQYF.

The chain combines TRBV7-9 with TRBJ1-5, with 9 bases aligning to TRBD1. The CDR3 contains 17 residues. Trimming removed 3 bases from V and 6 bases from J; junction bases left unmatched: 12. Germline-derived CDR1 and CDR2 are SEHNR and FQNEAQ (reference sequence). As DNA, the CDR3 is TGTGCCAGCAGCTTGGGGTTAGGACAGGGGAGGGGTCAGCCCCAGCATTTT. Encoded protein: CASSLGLGQGRGQPQHF.

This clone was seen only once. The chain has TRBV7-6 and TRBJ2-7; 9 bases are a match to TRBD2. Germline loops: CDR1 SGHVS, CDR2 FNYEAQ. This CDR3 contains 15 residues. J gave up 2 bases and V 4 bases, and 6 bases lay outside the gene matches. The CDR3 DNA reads TGTGCCAGCAGCTCGATTAGCGGGGGACCCTACGAGCAGTACTTC. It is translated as CASSSISGGPYEQYF.

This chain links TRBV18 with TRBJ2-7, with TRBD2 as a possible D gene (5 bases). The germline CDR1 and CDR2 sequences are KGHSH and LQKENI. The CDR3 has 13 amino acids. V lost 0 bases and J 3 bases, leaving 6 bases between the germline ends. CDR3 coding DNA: TGTGCCAGCTCACCACCAGGGAGCTACGAGCAGTACTTC. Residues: CASSPPGSYEQYF.

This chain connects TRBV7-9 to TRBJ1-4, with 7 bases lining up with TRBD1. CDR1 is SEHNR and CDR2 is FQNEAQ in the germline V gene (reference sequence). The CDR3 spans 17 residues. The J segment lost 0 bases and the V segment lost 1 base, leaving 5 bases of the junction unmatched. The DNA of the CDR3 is TGTGCCAGCAGCTTAGGGGACAGAGTTTCAACTAATGAAAAACTGTTTTTT. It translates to CASSLGDRVSTNEKLFF.

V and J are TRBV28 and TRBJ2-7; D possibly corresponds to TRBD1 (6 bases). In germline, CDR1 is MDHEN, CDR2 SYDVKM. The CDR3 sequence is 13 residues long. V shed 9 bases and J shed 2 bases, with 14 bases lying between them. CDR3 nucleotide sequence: TGTGCCAGTAGCCGGGACACTCCCTACGAGCAGTACTTC. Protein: CASSRDTPYEQYF.

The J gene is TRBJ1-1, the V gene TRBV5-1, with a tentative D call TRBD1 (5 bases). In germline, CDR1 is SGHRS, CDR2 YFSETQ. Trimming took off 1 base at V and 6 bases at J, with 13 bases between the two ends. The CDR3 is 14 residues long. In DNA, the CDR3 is TGCGCCAGCAGCTTGTGGTTCAGGGACCCTGAAGCTTTCTTT. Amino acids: CASSLWFRDPEAFF. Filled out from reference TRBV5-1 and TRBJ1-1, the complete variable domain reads KAGVTQTPRYLIKTRGQQVTLSCSPISGHRSVSWYQQTPGQGLQFLFEYFSETQRNKGNFPGRFSGRQFSNSRSEMNVSTLELGDSALYLCASSLWFRDPEAFFGQGTRLTVV.

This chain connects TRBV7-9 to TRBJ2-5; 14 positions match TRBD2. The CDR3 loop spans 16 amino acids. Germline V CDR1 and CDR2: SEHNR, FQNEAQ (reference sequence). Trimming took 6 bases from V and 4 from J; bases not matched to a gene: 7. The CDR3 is CASSLGGLAGVETQYF. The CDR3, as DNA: TGTGCCAGCAGTCTAGGGGGACTAGCGGGAGTAGAGACCCAGTACTTC. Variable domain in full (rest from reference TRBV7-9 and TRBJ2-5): DTGVSQNPRHKITKRGQNVTFRCDPISEHNRLYWYRQTLGQGPEFLTYFQNEAQLEKSRLLSDRFSAERPKGSFSTLEIQRTEQGDSAMYLCASSLGGLAGVETQYFGPGTRLLVL.

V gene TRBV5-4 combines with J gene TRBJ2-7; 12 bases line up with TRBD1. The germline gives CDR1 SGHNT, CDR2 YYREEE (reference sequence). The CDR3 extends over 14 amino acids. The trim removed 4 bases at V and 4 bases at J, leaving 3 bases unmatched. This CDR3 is CASSRDRGRYEQYF. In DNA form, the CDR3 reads TGTGCCAGCAGCCGGGACAGGGGGCGTTACGAGCAGTACTTC. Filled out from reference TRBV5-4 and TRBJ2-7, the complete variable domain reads ETGVTQSPTHLIKTRGQQVTLRCSSQSGHNTVSWYQQALGQGPQFIFQYYREEENGRGNFPPRFSGLQFPNYSSELNVNALELDDSALYLCASSRDRGRYEQYFGPGTRLTVT.

CDR3 bases: TGTGCCAGCAGCCAGTGGCGGGAGATGGGGAATGAGCAGTTCTTC. Amino acids: CASSQWREMGNEQFF. The chain is built from TRBV3-1 (or the pseudogene TRBV3-2) and TRBJ2-1; 7 positions agree with TRBD2. Germline assignment: CDR1 LGHDT and CDR2 YNNKEL (reference sequence). The CDR3 is 15 residues long. Trimming took 3 bases from V and 7 from J; bases not matched to a gene: 9.

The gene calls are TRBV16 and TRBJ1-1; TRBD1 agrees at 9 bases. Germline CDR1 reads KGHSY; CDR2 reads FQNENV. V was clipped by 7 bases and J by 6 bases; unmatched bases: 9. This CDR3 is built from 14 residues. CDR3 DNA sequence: TGTGCCAGCACCGAAGGGGACAGGGAATCTGAAGCTTTCTTT. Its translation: CASTEGDRESEAFF.

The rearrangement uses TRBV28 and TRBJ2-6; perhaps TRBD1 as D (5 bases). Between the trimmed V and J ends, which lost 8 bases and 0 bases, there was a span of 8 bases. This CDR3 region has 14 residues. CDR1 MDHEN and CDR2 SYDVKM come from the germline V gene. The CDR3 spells CASGASSGANVLTF. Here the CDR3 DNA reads TGTGCCAGCGGGGCCTCCTCTGGGGCCAACGTCCTGACTTTC.

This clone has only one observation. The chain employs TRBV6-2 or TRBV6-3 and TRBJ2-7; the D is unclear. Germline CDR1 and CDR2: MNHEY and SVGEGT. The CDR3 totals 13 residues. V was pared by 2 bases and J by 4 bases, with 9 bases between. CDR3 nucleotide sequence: TGTGCCAGCAGTTACCCCAACTCGTACGAGCAGTACTTC. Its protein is CASSYPNSYEQYF.

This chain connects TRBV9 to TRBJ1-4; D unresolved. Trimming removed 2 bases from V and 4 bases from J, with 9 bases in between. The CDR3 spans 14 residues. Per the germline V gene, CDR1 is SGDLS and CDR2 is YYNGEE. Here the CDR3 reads CASSVDTRNEKLFF. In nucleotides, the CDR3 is TGTGCCAGCAGCGTCGACACCCGTAATGAAAAACTGTTTTTT.

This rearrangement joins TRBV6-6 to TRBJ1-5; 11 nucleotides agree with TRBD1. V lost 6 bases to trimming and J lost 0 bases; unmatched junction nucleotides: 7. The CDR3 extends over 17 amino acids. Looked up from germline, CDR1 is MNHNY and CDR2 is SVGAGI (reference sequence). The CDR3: CASRRGTGGNSNQPQHF. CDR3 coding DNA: TGTGCCAGCAGGCGAGGGACAGGGGGAAATAGCAATCAGCCCCAGCATTTT.

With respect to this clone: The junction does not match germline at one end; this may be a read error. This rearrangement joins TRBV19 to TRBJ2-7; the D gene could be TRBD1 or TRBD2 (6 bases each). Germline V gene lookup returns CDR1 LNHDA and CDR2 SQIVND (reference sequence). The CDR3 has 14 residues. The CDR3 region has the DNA TGTGCCAGTAGTGTAGACGGGGGCACCTACGAGCAGTACTTC. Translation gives CASSVDGGTYEQYF.

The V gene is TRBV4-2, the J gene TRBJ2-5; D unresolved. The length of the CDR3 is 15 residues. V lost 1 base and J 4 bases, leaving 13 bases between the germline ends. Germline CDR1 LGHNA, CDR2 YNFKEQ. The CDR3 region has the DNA TGTGCCAGCAGCCAAGTGGAGACCCCTCGAGAGACCCAGTACTTC. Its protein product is CASSQVETPRETQYF.

CDR3: CASSVEGQGARKAFF. Here the CDR3 DNA reads TGTGCCAGCAGCGTAGAAGGACAGGGGGCGCGGAAAGCTTTCTTT. This chain uses TRBV9 with TRBJ1-1; 11 nucleotides match TRBD1. The CDR3 consists of 15 residues. CDR1 and CDR2 (germline): SGDLS, YYNGEE. V shed 0 bases and J 9 bases; nucleotides not matched to a gene: 7.

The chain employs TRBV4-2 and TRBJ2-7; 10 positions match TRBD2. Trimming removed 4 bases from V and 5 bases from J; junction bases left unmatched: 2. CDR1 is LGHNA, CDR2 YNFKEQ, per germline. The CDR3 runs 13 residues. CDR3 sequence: CASSRGTSDEQYF. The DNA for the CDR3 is TGTGCCAGCAGCCGCGGGACTAGCGACGAGCAGTACTTC.

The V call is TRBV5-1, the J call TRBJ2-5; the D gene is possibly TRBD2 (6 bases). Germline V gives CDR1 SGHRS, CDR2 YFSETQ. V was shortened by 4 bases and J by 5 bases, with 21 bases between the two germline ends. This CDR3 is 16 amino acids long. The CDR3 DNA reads TGCGCCAGCAGCCCAATTAGCGGACTTACCGAGGAGACCCAGTACTTC. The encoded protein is CASSPISGLTEETQYF.

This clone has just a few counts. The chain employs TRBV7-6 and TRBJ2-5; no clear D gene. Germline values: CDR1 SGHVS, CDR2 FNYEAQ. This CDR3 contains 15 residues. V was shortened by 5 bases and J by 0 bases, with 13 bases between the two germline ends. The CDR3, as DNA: TGTGCCAGCAGCAAGGGAAATGGGCACCAAGAGACCCAGTACTTC. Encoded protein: CASSKGNGHQETQYF.

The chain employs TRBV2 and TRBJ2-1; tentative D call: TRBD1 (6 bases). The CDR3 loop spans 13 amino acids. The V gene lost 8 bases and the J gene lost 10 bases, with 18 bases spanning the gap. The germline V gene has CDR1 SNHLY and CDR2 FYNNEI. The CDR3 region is CASLSDSPREQFF. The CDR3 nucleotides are TGTGCCAGCCTCTCGGACAGCCCTCGGGAGCAGTTCTTC.

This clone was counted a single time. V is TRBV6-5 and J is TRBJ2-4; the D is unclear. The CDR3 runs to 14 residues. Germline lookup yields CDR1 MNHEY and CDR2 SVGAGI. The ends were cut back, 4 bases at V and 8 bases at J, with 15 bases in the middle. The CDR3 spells CASSSSDLGDIQYF. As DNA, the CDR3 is TGTGCCAGCAGTTCTTCCGACCTTGGGGACATTCAGTACTTC.